This TCR beta chain appears in the sequencing data of a study of blood T cell repertoires in COVID-19. The repertoire was sequenced with immunoSEQ multiplex PCR; TCRdb's copy has only in-frame clones and lacks some. The sample gives about 190,000 clones, roughly four fifths of which show up once; roughly 12% is in the top ten. Germline loops: CDR1 MNHNS, CDR2 SASEGT. This CDR3 has 15 amino acids. J was trimmed by 8 bases and V by 3 bases; bases with no gene match: 10. This TCR was recovered from a man aged 50-59 years who had recovered from COVID-19. Material: peripheral blood. V is TRBV6-1 and J is TRBJ2-1; TRBD2 matches at 7 bases. The chain's CDR3 is CASSDAGDVGYEQFF. CDR3 in DNA: TGTGCCAGCAGTGATGCGGGAGACGTTGGCTATGAGCAGTTCTTC.